This T cell receptor (beta chain) was recorded in a study of control samples from healthy donors and cancer patients. The method was immunoSEQ multiplex PCR; TCRdb's version includes in-frame clones alone and lacks a portion of them. This table has 70,000 to 90,000 clones, about 93% appearing once. Germline CDR1 WNHNN, CDR2 SYGVQD (reference sequence). The V gene lost 3 bases and the J gene lost 6 bases, with 7 bases spanning the gap. This CDR3 contains 12 residues. The chain uses TRBV10-1 and TRBJ2-3; no firm D call. The receptor's source is a woman aged 35 to 49 in good health. Sequencing used blood. CDR3 sequence (DNA): TGCGCCAGCAGTGACGCGGAGGATACGCAGTATTTT. Its translation: CASSDAEDTQYF.